Listed below are T cell receptor beta chains from one sample, sequenced in a study of T cells in Graves' hyperthyroidism and ophthalmopathy. TCRdb called the multiplex PCR reads again in MiXCR, with one record for every CDR3 protein. The table has some 530,000 distinct CDR3 sequences, approximately 23% seen once. Sequenced material: blood. These receptors were taken from a woman in her 70s with Graves' ophthalmopathy. CDR3s include the opening cysteine and the closing phenylalanine or tryptophan. The D gene is left open where the match is weak. Only part of the rows carry a size: once, few, many, or a class if the clone is expanded.

TRBV12-3/TRBV12-4	TRBJ2-1	-	-	TGTGCCAGCACCCGGGCCCCCCAAGGCTTTAATGAGCAGTTCTTC	CASTRAPQGFNEQFF
TRBV12-3/TRBV12-4	TRBJ1-3	-	TRBD1	TGTGCCAGCACTCCACAGGGGGCTGGAAACACCATATATTTT	CASTPQGAGNTIYF
TRBV2	TRBJ2-1	many	-	TGTGCCAGCAGTCGGATCCACAATGAGCAGTTCTTC	CASSRIHNEQFF
TRBV6-1	TRBJ2-7	-	-	TGTGCCAGCAGCAATAGCGGACACTACGAGCAGTACTTC	CASSNSGHYEQYF
TRBV28	TRBJ2-7	many	-	TGTGCCAGCAGTTTGGACTCAACCTACGAGCAGTACTTC	CASSLDSTYEQYF
TRBV7-2	TRBJ1-2	-	-	TGTGCCAGCAGCCCGTCCGGATCGGGAGGAACGTTGGGCTACACCTTC	CASSPSGSGGTLGYTF
TRBV24-1	TRBJ1-2	few	TRBD1	TGTGCCACGGGGGACAGGGACGGCTACACCTTC	CATGDRDGYTF
TRBV27	TRBJ1-1	many	TRBD1	TGTGCCAGCAGTCTCCGACAGGGCCGTGGTGGCACTGAAGCTTTCTTT	CASSLRQGRGGTEAFF
TRBV7-9	TRBJ1-1	-	-	TGTGCCAGCAGCACACCGGGCCAAGCTTTCTTT	CASSTPGQAFF
TRBV30	TRBJ2-7	many	-	TGTGCCTGGACCGGTGGGAGACGAGAGCAGTACTTC	CAWTGGRREQYF
TRBV4-1	TRBJ2-1	few	-	TGCGCCAGCAGCCATCCCCGGAAGGGCTACAATGAGCAGTTCTTC	CASSHPRKGYNEQFF
TRBV28	TRBJ1-1	many	TRBD1	TGTGCCAGCAGTTTCCCCGGGACAGGTGTCGCTTTCTTT	CASSFPGTGVAFF